This section outlines one T cell receptor (beta chain) sequence together with its context. The data stem from a study of blood T cell repertoires in COVID-19. Looking at the study overall: Sites across the United States, Italy and Spain contributed samples from acute and convalescent COVID-19. In each case, the material was cDNA or gDNA derived from T cells, B-cell-depleted T cells, or PBMCs.

As processed by the authors: Amplification from reference gene primers served as the basis for estimated nucleated cell counts. Some clones are missing from TCRdb's copy, which holds only in-frame ones; the method was immunoSEQ multiplex PCR. That table is the source of V, J and clone size, and D and trimming were worked out from the DNA. The repertoire holds fewer than 500,000 clones, with 80% to 90% as singletons. The CDR3 contains 16 residues. Trimming cost V 3 bases and J 2 bases; bases outside gene matches: 5. CDR1 and CDR2 (germline): MNHNY, SVGAGI (reference sequence). This chain connects TRBV6-6 to TRBJ2-3; 10 bases align to TRBD2. Sequencing was performed on peripheral blood. The receptor was derived from a woman aged 25 to 45 with acute or convalescent COVID-19. In DNA, the CDR3 is TGTGCCAGCAGTTATCTAGCGGGGGAATTCACAGATACGCAGTATTTT. Its protein product is CASSYLAGEFTDTQYF.